This TCR beta chain was retrieved from a study of T cells after yellow fever vaccination. This clonotype was recorded a few times. A 5'RACE template-switching step, the method used to make TCR cDNA, added a universal primer site and UMIs. TCRdb fed the 5' RACE reads into MiXCR, producing one record per CDR3 protein. The sample holds a few hundred thousand distinct CDR3 sequences, about 10% seen once. With V trimmed by 2 bases and J by 8 bases, 12 bases remained unmatched. This CDR3 has 17 amino acids. The germline V gene encodes CDR1 SGHRS and CDR2 YFSETQ. The chain employs TRBV5-1 and TRBJ2-3, with 12 bases lining up with TRBD2. This specimen consisted of CD4+ T cells sorted from PBMCs, obtained 5 days after the yellow fever booster vaccination. The TCR originated in a man aged 18 to 29 who received the YFV17D yellow fever vaccine. CDR3 amino acids: CASSFGLAGRGAGTQYF. The CDR3 DNA reads as TGCGCCAGCAGCTTTGGACTAGCGGGGCGAGGTGCAGGTACGCAGTATTTT.